Sequencing of this T cell receptor (beta chain) was carried out in a study of T cell repertoires in cytomegalovirus infection. On the study more broadly: Public TCR beta signatures indicated both CMV infection and matching HLA type.

Each CDR3 protein gets one entry after TCRdb re-called the reads with MiXCR. The sample yields about 260,000 distinct CDR3 sequences, around 13% seen once. This clonotype was detected only a few times. This CDR3 contains 15 residues. Germline V gene lookup returns CDR1 SGHRS and CDR2 YFSETQ. The V gene end was trimmed by 0 bases and the J gene end by 4 bases; junction bases not matched to a gene: 3. The chain uses TRBV5-1 and TRBJ1-4; 7 bases are a match to TRBD1. This receptor was taken from a human donor in good health (CMV status not recorded). Some clones in this sample may be carry-over from other donors' samples. The sample consisted of PBMCs. The DNA for the CDR3 is TGCGCCAGCAGCTTGGGGGACAGAGATAATGAAAAACTGTTTTTT. Protein sequence: CASSLGDRDNEKLFF.